These T cell receptor beta chains were read from a single sample in a study of post-analysis software for immune sequencing data. Each CDR3 protein is one row after TCRdb ran MiXCR on the PCR reads. The data show hundreds of thousands of distinct CDR3 sequences, 25% to 30% seen once. Sequencing was done on a sample of blood. Receptor source: a girl aged 5 to 17 with multiple sclerosis. CDR3s include the opening cysteine and the closing phenylalanine or tryptophan. Fields, in order: D gene, J gene, V gene, clone size, CDR3 protein, CDR3 DNA. A D gene is named only where the DNA matches it firmly. Where a row states a size, it is once, few, many or the class of an expanded clone; other rows omit it.

D gene: NA
J gene: TRBJ1-2
V gene: TRBV15
clone size: few
CDR3 protein: CATSRSTLGGNYGYTF
CDR3 DNA: TGTGCCACCAGCAGATCAACATTGGGGGGTAACTATGGCTACACCTTC

D gene: TRBD1
J gene: TRBJ2-7
V gene: TRBV18
clone size: NA
CDR3 protein: CASPIDRGNYEQYF
CDR3 DNA: TGTGCCAGCCCAATAGACAGGGGGAACTACGAGCAGTACTTC

D gene: TRBD2
J gene: TRBJ2-1
V gene: TRBV5-6
clone size: few
CDR3 protein: CASSFIIAGYNEQFF
CDR3 DNA: TGTGCCAGCAGCTTTATAATAGCGGGTTACAATGAGCAGTTCTTC

D gene: NA
J gene: TRBJ1-1
V gene: TRBV7-2
clone size: NA
CDR3 protein: CAALGGSTEAFF
CDR3 DNA: TGTGCCGCCTTGGGGGGGAGCACTGAAGCTTTCTTT

D gene: NA
J gene: TRBJ2-2
V gene: TRBV5-1
clone size: NA
CDR3 protein: CASSLIEGSGELFF
CDR3 DNA: TGCGCCAGCAGCTTGATCGAGGGATCCGGGGAGCTGTTTTTT

D gene: TRBD1
J gene: TRBJ1-1
V gene: TRBV29-1
clone size: NA
CDR3 protein: CSAEGQGARTEAFF
CDR3 DNA: TGCAGCGCGGAGGGACAGGGGGCTCGCACTGAAGCTTTCTTT

D gene: TRBD1
J gene: TRBJ1-1
V gene: TRBV20-1
clone size: NA
CDR3 protein: CSARGLGTGFGGTEAFF
CDR3 DNA: TGCAGTGCTAGGGGCCTCGGGACAGGCTTCGGCGGCACTGAAGCTTTCTTT

D gene: NA
J gene: TRBJ1-3
V gene: TRBV12-3/TRBV12-4
clone size: NA
CDR3 protein: CASRRDIPLYF
CDR3 DNA: TGTGCCAGCAGGAGGGACATCCCCTTATATTTT

D gene: NA
J gene: TRBJ2-3
V gene: TRBV20-1
clone size: NA
CDR3 protein: CSAHPGTPSTDTQYF
CDR3 DNA: TGCAGTGCCCATCCAGGGACACCTAGCACAGATACGCAGTATTTT

D gene: NA
J gene: TRBJ2-1
V gene: TRBV28
clone size: NA
CDR3 protein: CASKSRISYNEQFF
CDR3 DNA: TGTGCCAGTAAGTCCCGTATCTCCTACAATGAGCAGTTCTTC

D gene: TRBD1
J gene: TRBJ2-7
V gene: TRBV28
clone size: many
CDR3 protein: CASRVGQSFREQYF
CDR3 DNA: TGTGCCAGCCGAGTGGGACAGTCATTCCGCGAGCAGTACTTC

D gene: NA
J gene: TRBJ2-3
V gene: TRBV7-2
clone size: NA
CDR3 protein: CASSLRMFGGVTDTQYF
CDR3 DNA: TGTGCCAGCAGCTTGAGGATGTTTGGCGGGGTGACAGATACGCAGTATTTT

D gene: NA
J gene: TRBJ1-6
V gene: TRBV18
clone size: NA
CDR3 protein: CASSLGTQPPGPPLHF
CDR3 DNA: TGTGCCAGCTCACTAGGGACGCAACCACCGGGGCCACCCCTCCACTTT

D gene: NA
J gene: TRBJ1-2
V gene: TRBV4-2
clone size: NA
CDR3 protein: CASSQDVGGRGPRGYTF
CDR3 DNA: TGTGCCAGCAGCCAAGATGTTGGTGGCAGGGGTCCTCGTGGCTACACCTTC

D gene: NA
J gene: TRBJ1-6
V gene: TRBV3-1
clone size: NA
CDR3 protein: CASSQDDRVSPLHF
CDR3 DNA: TGTGCCAGCAGCCAAGATGACCGGGTATCACCCCTCCACTTT

D gene: NA
J gene: TRBJ1-1
V gene: TRBV29-1
clone size: NA
CDR3 protein: CSVGVGGADTEAFF
CDR3 DNA: TGCAGCGTTGGGGTCGGGGGGGCGGACACTGAAGCTTTCTTT

D gene: NA
J gene: TRBJ1-1
V gene: TRBV11-2
clone size: NA
CDR3 protein: CASSLSGWVNTEAFF
CDR3 DNA: TGTGCCAGCAGCTTATCAGGGTGGGTGAACACTGAAGCTTTCTTT

D gene: NA
J gene: TRBJ1-2
V gene: TRBV28
clone size: few
CDR3 protein: CASSFVGLGYTF
CDR3 DNA: TGTGCCAGCAGTTTCGTAGGACTTGGCTACACCTTC

D gene: NA
J gene: TRBJ1-2
V gene: TRBV5-1
clone size: NA
CDR3 protein: CASSLGKRGENYGYTF
CDR3 DNA: TGCGCCAGCAGCTTGGGAAAGCGGGGCGAGAACTATGGCTACACCTTC

D gene: NA
J gene: TRBJ2-6
V gene: TRBV7-2
clone size: NA
CDR3 protein: CASRKNSGANVPTF
CDR3 DNA: TGTGCCAGCAGGAAGAACTCTGGGGCCAACGTCCCGACTTTC

D gene: NA
J gene: TRBJ2-1
V gene: TRBV12-3/TRBV12-4
clone size: NA
CDR3 protein: CASSPLSNEQFF
CDR3 DNA: TGTGCCAGCAGCCCCCTCAGCAATGAGCAGTTCTTC

D gene: NA
J gene: TRBJ1-4
V gene: TRBV7-9
clone size: NA
CDR3 protein: CASSLALGEREKLFF
CDR3 DNA: TGTGCCAGCAGCTTAGCTTTAGGGGAGAGAGAAAAACTGTTTTTT

D gene: TRBD1
J gene: TRBJ2-1
V gene: TRBV20-1
clone size: NA
CDR3 protein: CSARAGGAKFF
CDR3 DNA: TGCAGTGCTAGGGCAGGGGGCGCGAAGTTCTTC